This TCR beta chain was captured in a study of T-cell memory formation after mild COVID-19. Study details: The study found TCR clusters largely donor specific.

Study results and caveats: Mostly located in CM and EM were contracting CD4+ clones, with contracting CD8+ clones located in EMRA. Whereas later expanders leaned CD4+, clones contracting day 15 to 85 showed a balanced CD4/CD8 makeup.

The CDR3 contains 14 residues. Per germline, CDR1 SGHRS and CDR2 YFSETQ. The ends lost 3 bases at V and 4 bases at J; junction bases unmatched: 7. TCRdb re-derived calls from the 5' RACE reads in MiXCR, one entry per CDR3 protein. Of 250,000 to 300,000 distinct CDR3 sequences in the sample, roughly 18% were seen once. This clonotype was counted at least ten times. The antigen is undetermined. The sequenced material came from PBMCs or a T cell subset sorted from them (not recorded which). The J gene is TRBJ2-7, the V gene TRBV5-1; 7 bases align to TRBD1. This TCR came from a man younger than 35 who had mild COVID-19 (a few samples of this study predate the infection). Cell type and time point are not known. The CDR3 reads CASSWDSPSYEQYF. The CDR3 region has the DNA TGCGCCAGCAGCTGGGACAGTCCCTCATACGAGCAGTACTTC.